Detailed here is one T cell receptor beta chain. This clonotype occurred many times. Its antigen is not yet known. Base quality data are lacking; no much larger clone is found one base away. Receptors were amplified or captured by 5' RACE. For sequencing, a NextSeq 500 was employed. In the TCR library protocol, a unique molecular identifier was attached to each TCR cDNA molecule so that PCR and sequencing errors could be corrected. Regarding the original processing steps: TCR identification, UMI-based error correction and CDR3 extraction were all carried out with Decombinator tools. TCRs above a frequency of 2 per 1,000, corresponding to the top 1% of the tumor frequency distribution, were defined as expanded. Renyi diversity was calculated using the R vegan package after each repertoire was subsampled 100 times to 5,000 TCRs. CDR3 similarity networks were built from amino acid triplet string-kernel similarity, with CDR3s being connected when pairwise similarity was above 0.82. TCRdb cleaned the public reads at Q25 with fastp, built clones with MiXCR and kept in-frame beta chains. CDR3 protein duplicates are merged, each entry listing the most common genes and DNA. TCRdb, not the original authors, processed these V and J calls. Within this sample are approximately 49,000 distinct CDR3 sequences, with less than 5.5% of them counted one time only. Roughly 11% of the sample comes from the top ten.

The time point label here, explained by the study, means: sample taken at primary tumor resection. Donors were over 60 patients with early-stage, untreated non-small cell lung cancer from the lung TRACERx cohort. Whole RNA extracted from tumor and nontumor lung tissue, or from cryopreserved PBMC samples, was used for TCR sequencing without cell sorting. A patient was chosen for TCR sequencing only when enough RNA was available from at least two tumor regions. CDR1 is given as DFQATT and CDR2 as SNEGSKA, both from the germline V gene (reference sequence). After removal of 6 bases from V and 3 bases from J, the junction retains 13 bases not matched to a gene. The CDR3 goes from the cysteine to the phenylalanine over 16 residues. The kept DNA is CDR3 alone, 48 bases in frame from the first base. This record belongs to a study of spatial heterogeneity in lung cancer (dated 2019 in TCRdb). With regard to the full study: Beta-chain transcripts were consistently detected in greater numbers than alpha-chain transcripts, which likely reflected higher beta-chain transcript abundance. In the raw uncorrected reads, each unique combination of TCR and UMI appeared more than ten times on average. The study quantitatively compared TCR alpha and beta repertoires across multiple tumor regions, matched nontumor lung and blood in non-small cell lung cancer. Both alpha and beta chains were TCR-sequenced in 220 or so tumor regions, under 80 matched nontumor lung samples and around 54 PBMC samples obtained at surgery. The study linked features of the TCR repertoire to counts of nonsynonymous mutations, which were determined by whole-exome sequencing of tumor tissue. What the work shows at the level of the full study, not this receptor alone: Additional single-cell paired TCR alpha and beta sequencing was considered necessary to confirm, at a functional level, the hypothesis that regional TCRs recognize regional mutations. Ubiquitous expanded tumor TCRs showed up in blood more often at tumor resection than at routine follow-up.

The chain uses TRBV20-1 and TRBJ2-3, with 9 bases in between that match TRBD2. This TCR was recovered from a male donor with early-stage non-small cell lung cancer. Sequences were derived from PBMCs, sampled at surgery. The base sequence is TGCAGTGCCAGACCTACCGGGACTAGCTCGACAGATACGCAGTATTTT. This yields the protein CSARPTGTSSTDTQYF.